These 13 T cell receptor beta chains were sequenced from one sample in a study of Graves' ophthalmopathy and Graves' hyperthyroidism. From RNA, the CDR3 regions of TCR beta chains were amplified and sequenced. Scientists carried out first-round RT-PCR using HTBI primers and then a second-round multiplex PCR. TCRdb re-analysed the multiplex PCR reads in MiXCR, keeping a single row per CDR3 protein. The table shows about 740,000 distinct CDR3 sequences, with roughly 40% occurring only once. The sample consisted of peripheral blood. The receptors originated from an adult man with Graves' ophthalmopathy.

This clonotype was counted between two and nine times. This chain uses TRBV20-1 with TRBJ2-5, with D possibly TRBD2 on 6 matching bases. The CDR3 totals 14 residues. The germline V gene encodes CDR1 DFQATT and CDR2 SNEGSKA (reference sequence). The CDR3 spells CSLRSLRGRETQYF. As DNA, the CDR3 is TGCAGCCTCCGGTCACTGCGGGGCAGGGAGACCCAGTACTTC.

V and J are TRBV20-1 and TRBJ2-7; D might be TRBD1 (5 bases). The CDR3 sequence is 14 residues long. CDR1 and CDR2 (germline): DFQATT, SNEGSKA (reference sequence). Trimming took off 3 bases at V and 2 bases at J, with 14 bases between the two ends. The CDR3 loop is CSASRTLGTYEQYF. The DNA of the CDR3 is TGCAGTGCTAGTCGGACATTAGGGACCTACGAGCAGTACTTC.

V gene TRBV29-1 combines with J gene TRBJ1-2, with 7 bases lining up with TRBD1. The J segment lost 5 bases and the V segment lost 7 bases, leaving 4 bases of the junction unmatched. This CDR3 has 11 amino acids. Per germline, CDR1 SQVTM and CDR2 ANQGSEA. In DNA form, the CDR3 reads TGCAGCGACAGGGGAAGTTATGGCTACACCTTC. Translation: CSDRGSYGYTF.

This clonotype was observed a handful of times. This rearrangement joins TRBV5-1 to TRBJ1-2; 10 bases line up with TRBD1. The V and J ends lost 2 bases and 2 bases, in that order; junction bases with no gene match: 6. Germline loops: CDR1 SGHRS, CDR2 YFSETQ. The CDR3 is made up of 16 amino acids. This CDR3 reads CASSFRPGQGNYGYTF. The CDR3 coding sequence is TGCGCCAGCAGCTTTAGGCCGGGACAGGGGAACTATGGCTACACCTTC.

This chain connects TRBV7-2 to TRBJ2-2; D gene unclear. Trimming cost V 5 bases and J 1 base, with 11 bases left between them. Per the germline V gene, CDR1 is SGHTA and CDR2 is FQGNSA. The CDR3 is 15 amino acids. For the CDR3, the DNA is TGTGCCAGCAGCCCCGGTCGAGGGAACACCGGGGAGCTGTTTTTT. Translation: CASSPGRGNTGELFF.

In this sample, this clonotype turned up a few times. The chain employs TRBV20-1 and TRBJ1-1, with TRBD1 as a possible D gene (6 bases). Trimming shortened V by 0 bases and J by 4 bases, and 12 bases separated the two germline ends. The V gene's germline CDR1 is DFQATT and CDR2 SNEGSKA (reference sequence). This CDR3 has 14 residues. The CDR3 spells CSARDTGTSTEAFF. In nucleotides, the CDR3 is TGCAGTGCTAGAGATACAGGGACTAGCACTGAAGCTTTCTTT.

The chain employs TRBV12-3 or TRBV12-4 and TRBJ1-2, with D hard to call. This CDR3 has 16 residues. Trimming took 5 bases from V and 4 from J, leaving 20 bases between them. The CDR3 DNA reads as TGTGCCAGCAGTCTAACGAGTCAGTGGGGAGGCTATGGCTACACCTTC. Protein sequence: CASSLTSQWGGYGYTF.

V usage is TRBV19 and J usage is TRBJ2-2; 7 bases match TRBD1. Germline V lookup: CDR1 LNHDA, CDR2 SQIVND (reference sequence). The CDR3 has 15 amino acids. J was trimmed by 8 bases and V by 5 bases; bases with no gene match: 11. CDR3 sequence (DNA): TGTGCCAGTAGTCCACGAACAGGGGCGCGTGGGGAGCTGTTTTTT. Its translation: CASSPRTGARGELFF.

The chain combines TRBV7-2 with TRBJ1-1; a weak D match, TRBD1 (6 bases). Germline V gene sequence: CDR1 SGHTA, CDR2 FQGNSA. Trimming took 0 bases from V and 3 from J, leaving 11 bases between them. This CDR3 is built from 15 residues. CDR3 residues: CASSLAQGTYTEAFF. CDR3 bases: TGTGCCAGCAGCTTAGCCCAGGGGACCTACACTGAAGCTTTCTTT.

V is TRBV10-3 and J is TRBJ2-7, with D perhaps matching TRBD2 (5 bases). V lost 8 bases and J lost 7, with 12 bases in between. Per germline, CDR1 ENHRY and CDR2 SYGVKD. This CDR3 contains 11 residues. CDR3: CAILQGGEQYF. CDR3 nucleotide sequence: TGTGCCATCCTCCAAGGCGGGGAGCAGTACTTC.

The CDR3 DNA sequence: TGTGCCAGCAGCTTCATTCCAGAGACCCAGTACTTC. Its protein is CASSFIPETQYF. V and J are TRBV7-9 and TRBJ2-5; the D is unclear. There are 12 residues in the CDR3. V was trimmed by 3 bases and J by 4 bases, leaving 6 bases between them. Germline CDR1 is SEHNR and CDR2 is FQNEAQ (reference sequence). Looking up the rest from reference TRBV7-9 and TRBJ2-5 gives the full variable domain: DTGVSQNPRHKITKRGQNVTFRCDPISEHNRLYWYRQTLGQGPEFLTYFQNEAQLEKSRLLSDRFSAERPKGSFSTLEIQRTEQGDSAMYLCASSFIPETQYFGPGTRLLVL.

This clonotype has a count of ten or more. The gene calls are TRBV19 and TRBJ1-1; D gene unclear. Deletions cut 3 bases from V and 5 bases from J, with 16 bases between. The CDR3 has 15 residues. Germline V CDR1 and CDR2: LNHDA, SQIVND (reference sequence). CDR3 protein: CASSISLRLGTEAFF. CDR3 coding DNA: TGTGCCAGTAGTATCAGTCTCCGATTGGGAACTGAAGCTTTCTTT. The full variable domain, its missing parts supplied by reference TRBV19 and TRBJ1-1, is DGGITQSPKYLFRKEGQNVTLSCEQNLNHDAMYWYRQDPGQGLRLIYYSQIVNDFQKGDIAEGYSVSREKKESFPLTVTSAQKNPTAFYLCASSISLRLGTEAFFGQGTRLTVV.

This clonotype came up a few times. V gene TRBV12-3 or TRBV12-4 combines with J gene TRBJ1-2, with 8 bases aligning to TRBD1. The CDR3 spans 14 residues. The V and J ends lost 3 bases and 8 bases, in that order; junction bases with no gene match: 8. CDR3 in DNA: TGTGCCAGCAGTTTCCAGACAGGGGAAGAAGGCTACACCTTC. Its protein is CASSFQTGEEGYTF.